These 17 T cell receptor beta chains were all obtained from the same sample, sequenced in a study of T cells in Graves' hyperthyroidism and ophthalmopathy (dated by TCRdb to between 2018 and 2021). Library preparation employed multiplex PCR. These reads were obtained on an Illumina HiSeq 2000. TCR beta CDR3 regions were amplified from RNA transcripts. The TCR CDR3 was subjected to a first round of RT-PCR using the HTBI primer set and the Qiagen OneStep RT-PCR kit. TCRdb trimmed public reads at Q25 via fastp, called clones via MiXCR and kept in-frame beta chains. Identical CDR3 proteins give one entry, which carries the most common genes and DNA. This sample gives over 700,000 distinct CDR3 sequences in total; around 40% of them show up just once. The ten largest make up less than 35% of the sample. The sample comprised blood. The receptors come from a woman aged 40-49 years with Graves' hyperthyroidism.

V is TRBV5-6 and J is TRBJ1-2, with 10 bases that match TRBD1. CDR1 is SGHDT, CDR2 YYEEEE, per germline. V gave up 1 base and J gave up 6 bases; unmatched junction bases: 3. CDR3 length: 14 residues. The CDR3: CASSLLTGGNGYTF. The CDR3, as DNA: TGTGCCAGCAGCTTGTTGACAGGGGGCAATGGCTACACCTTC.

The chain uses TRBV6-1 and TRBJ1-5, with no clear D. This CDR3 spans 18 amino acids. Germline CDR1 and CDR2: MNHNS and SASEGT. Trimming pared 6 bases from V and 3 bases from J, leaving 24 bases between. CDR3 in amino acids: CASSSLVSLRRDNQPQHF. The DNA of the CDR3 is TGTGCCAGCAGCTCCTTGGTATCACTCCGCCGCGACAATCAGCCCCAGCATTTT.

The rearrangement links TRBV7-9 to TRBJ2-5, with D maybe TRBD1 (6 bases). The CDR3 runs to 15 residues. The V end lost 5 bases, the J end lost 2 bases, and 15 bases lay between the germline ends. CDR1 is SEHNR, CDR2 FQNEAQ, per germline (reference sequence). CDR3 nucleotide sequence: TGTGCCAGCAGCCACGGAAGGACAGCGCAAGAGACCCAGTACTTC. It encodes CASSHGRTAQETQYF.

The rearrangement joins TRBV7-2 to TRBJ1-2, with 9 positions matching TRBD1. Trimming cost V 4 bases and J 11 bases; bases outside gene matches: 8. Germline V gene lookup returns CDR1 SGHTA and CDR2 FQGNSA. The CDR3 sequence is 13 residues long. The CDR3 DNA is TGTGCCAGCAGCTCCAAGGACAGGGGACGATACACCTTC. This codes for CASSSKDRGRYTF.

This clonotype appeared many times. The V call is TRBV7-9, the J call TRBJ1-2; 8 positions agree with TRBD1. V dropped 6 bases and J dropped 1; count of bases not matched to a gene: 10. CDR3 size: 16 residues. Germline V gives CDR1 SEHNR, CDR2 FQNEAQ (reference sequence). CDR3 DNA: TGTGCCAGCAGTTCAGGGGGCCCCGCCGGTAACTATGGCTACACCTTC. Its protein is CASSSGGPAGNYGYTF. Full variable domain (remainder filled in from reference TRBV7-9 and TRBJ1-2): DTGVSQNPRHKITKRGQNVTFRCDPISEHNRLYWYRQTLGQGPEFLTYFQNEAQLEKSRLLSDRFSAERPKGSFSTLEIQRTEQGDSAMYLCASSSGGPAGNYGYTFGSGTRLTVV.

The gene calls are TRBV20-1 and TRBJ2-7; 12 bases match TRBD2. V lost 4 bases, J lost 6 bases, and 7 bases stayed unmatched. CDR3 length: 14 amino acids. The germline CDR1 and CDR2 sequences are DFQATT and SNEGSKA (reference sequence). In DNA, the CDR3 is TGCAGTGCTATGGGGCTAGCGGGAGGGACCGAGCAGTACTTC. Its translation is CSAMGLAGGTEQYF.

This clonotype was found many times. This rearrangement joins TRBV10-3 to TRBJ1-2; no firm D call. The CDR3 consists of 13 residues. Germline V gives CDR1 ENHRY, CDR2 SYGVKD. Trimming shortened V by 11 bases and J by 2 bases, and 15 bases separated the two germline ends. This chain's CDR3 is CASREDLNYGYTF. The DNA for the CDR3 is TGTGCCTCCCGAGAGGACCTGAACTATGGCTACACCTTC.

V gene TRBV5-5 combines with J gene TRBJ1-2; perhaps TRBD1 as D (5 bases). CDR1 and CDR2 (germline): SGHKS, YYEKEE (reference sequence). CDR3 length: 15 amino acids. The V end lost 4 bases, the J end lost 5 bases, and 18 bases lay between the germline ends. CDR3 DNA: TGTGCCAGCAGCCAAAGATCGGGACCTTATTATGGCTACACCTTC. Amino acid sequence: CASSQRSGPYYGYTF.

The rearrangement links TRBV19 to TRBJ2-7, with 12 bases aligning to TRBD1. Per germline, CDR1 LNHDA and CDR2 SQIVND (reference sequence). The CDR3 sequence is 15 residues long. V shed 5 bases, J shed 6 bases, and the junction held 8 bases outside the gene matches. The CDR3 loop reads CASSLPGQGALEQYF. CDR3 nucleotides: TGTGCCAGTAGTCTTCCGGGACAGGGGGCGCTCGAGCAGTACTTC.

This clonotype was seen ten or more times. CDR3 region: CASSEAPRPNYEQYF. The CDR3 DNA sequence: TGTGCCAGCAGTGAAGCTCCGAGGCCGAACTACGAGCAGTACTTC. J is TRBJ2-7 and V is TRBV2; D uncertain. V lost 0 bases and J 3 bases, leaving 12 bases between the germline ends. The V gene's germline CDR1 is SNHLY and CDR2 FYNNEI. This CDR3 comprises 15 residues.

This clonotype was counted only a few times. The V gene is TRBV15, the J gene TRBJ2-2, with D perhaps matching TRBD1 (5 bases). The germline V gene has CDR1 LNHNV and CDR2 YYDKDF (reference sequence). With 3 bases removed from V and 3 bases from J, the gap between germline ends came to 8 bases. The length of the CDR3 is 14 residues. The CDR3 is CATSRDTHTGELFF. Here the CDR3 DNA reads TGTGCCACCAGCAGGGACACCCACACCGGGGAGCTGTTTTTT.

Worth noting for this clonotype: A clone one base away is much larger, so this may be a read error. The chain recombines TRBV10-1 with TRBJ2-7; D remains ambiguous. CDR3 length: 14 amino acids. In germline, CDR1 is WNHNN, CDR2 SYGVQD (reference sequence). CDR3 protein: CATSAATLSYEQYF. The CDR3 DNA is TGTGCCACCAGCGCCGCGACGCTCTCCTACGAGCAGTACTTC.

This clonotype showed up many times. The chain carries TRBV29-1 and TRBJ1-2, with D unclear. The germline V gene encodes CDR1 SQVTM and CDR2 ANQGSEA. The CDR3 runs 13 residues. The ends were cut back, 2 bases at V and 7 bases at J, with 14 bases in the middle. The CDR3 DNA follows: TGCAGCGTTGAATGGGTCCCTTTTGCTGGCTACACCTTC. Its protein product is CSVEWVPFAGYTF.

The table lists this clonotype with a few counts. The gene calls are TRBV12-3 or TRBV12-4 and TRBJ1-3; D possibly corresponds to TRBD1 (5 bases). V was cut by 5 bases and J by 0 bases, with 8 bases left in between. The CDR3 length is 14 residues. The CDR3 DNA follows: TGTGCCAGCAGTGACAGAGCCTCTGGAAACACCATATATTTT. This translates into CASSDRASGNTIYF.

This clonotype has at least ten counts. The chain recombines TRBV7-9 with TRBJ1-2, with 9 bases matching TRBD1. With 5 bases clipped from V and 6 bases from J, the junction kept 4 bases outside the gene matches. CDR1 is SEHNR, CDR2 FQNEAQ, per germline (reference sequence). This CDR3 is 13 amino acids long. The CDR3 DNA sequence: TGTGCCAGCAGCCTGGACAGGGGCAATGGCTACACCTTC. It codes for CASSLDRGNGYTF.

J is TRBJ1-3 and V is TRBV10-3; a possible D gene is TRBD1 (6 bases). V dropped 3 bases and J dropped 0 bases, with 15 bases sitting between them. This CDR3 is 17 amino acids long. Germline CDR1 and CDR2: ENHRY and SYGVKD. For the CDR3, the DNA is TGTGCCATCAGTGAAGAGGGCCCGGGGGCCTCTGGAAACACCATATATTTT. Translated, it gives CAISEEGPGASGNTIYF.

This clonotype was picked up many times. The chain carries TRBV19 and TRBJ1-2; no clear D. CDR1 and CDR2 (germline): LNHDA, SQIVND (reference sequence). This CDR3 is 13 amino acids long. V was clipped by 6 bases and J by 2 bases, with 10 bases between them. CDR3 nucleotides: TGTGCCAGTAGGAAGGACGGGAACTATGGCTACACCTTC. It codes for CASRKDGNYGYTF.